This T cell receptor (beta chain) was documented in a study of PD-L1 blockade in urothelial cancer. Across the study: The patients had undergone anywhere from 0 to 3 prior chemotherapy regimens. Blood was subjected to analysis at 3 weeks (second dose) and 6 weeks following treatment start. A median of about 140,000 T cells was found in the blood samples.

This CDR3 has 15 amino acids. Trimming removed 5 bases at V and 0 bases at J, with 14 bases between. Germline CDR1 SGHTA, CDR2 FQGTGA. As for time point: peripheral blood 6 weeks after treatment start. Locally advanced or metastatic urothelial carcinoma affected all patients. Clones were sequenced by immunoSEQ multiplex PCR, and TCRdb holds only the in-frame ones, with some missing. Counted here are about 91,000 clones, less than 85% occurring once; the ten biggest clones make up around 8.1%. The sample was PBMCs, taken around atezolizumab (anti-PD-L1) treatment. The receptor was derived from a man between 65 and 85 years old with urothelial cancer. The J gene is TRBJ2-7, the V gene TRBV7-3; D may be TRBD1 (6 bases). DNA of the CDR3: TGTGCCAGCAGCCTCGGACAGCGGTCCTCCTACGAGCAGTACTTC. It yields the protein CASSLGQRSSYEQYF.